The 32 T cell receptor beta chains in this list originate from one sample, sequenced in a study of T cell repertoires in cytomegalovirus infection. The antigens for these receptors are not known. TCRdb redid the calling of the reads with MiXCR, one entry per CDR3 protein. This table has about 52,000 distinct CDR3 sequences, roughly a fifth appearing once. The sample consisted of CD8+ T cells from cultured PBMCs, taken from culture after CMV antigen stimulation. The origin of the receptors is a human donor in good health (CMV status not recorded). Some clones in this sample may be carry-over from other donors' samples.

This chain joins TRBV27 and TRBJ2-7; 9 nucleotides match TRBD1. The CDR3 sequence is 15 residues long. J lost 5 bases, V lost 2 bases, and 7 bases had no gene match. Germline lookup yields CDR1 MNHEY and CDR2 SMNVEV (reference sequence). The CDR3 protein is CASSLRGQGYHEQYF. The CDR3 nucleotides are TGTGCCAGCAGTTTAAGGGGACAGGGCTACCACGAGCAGTACTTC.

This clonotype was picked up a small number of times. The gene calls are TRBV6-2 or TRBV6-3 and TRBJ2-1; D is unresolved. This CDR3 is built from 12 residues. V was clipped by 5 bases and J by 5 bases, with 7 bases between them. The germline gives CDR1 MNHEY, CDR2 SVGEGT. CDR3 nucleotide sequence: TGTGCCAGCAGTCTGTTAAACAATGAGCAGTTCTTC. Translated: CASSLLNNEQFF.

This clonotype was seen repeatedly, ten times or more. This chain links TRBV7-9 with TRBJ1-2, with 9 bases identical to TRBD1. J gave up 4 bases and V 3 bases, and 3 bases lay outside the gene matches. Germline V gene data show CDR1 as SEHNR and CDR2 as FQNEAQ (reference sequence). The CDR3 has 14 amino acids. CDR3 loop: CASSLDRGSYGYTF. The CDR3 region has the DNA TGTGCCAGCAGCTTGGACAGGGGATCCTATGGCTACACCTTC.

This clonotype has just a few counts. The conserved phenylalanine or tryptophan is not found at the CDR3 terminus, so this likely reflects a read error. The limits of the CDR3 on the DNA are not certain, so only TCRdb's listed CDR3 is given. The chain couples TRBV12-3 or TRBV12-4 to TRBJ1-1. Termini included, the CDR3 measures 9 amino acids. The CDR3 region is CASSLNGLG.

This clonotype was seen more than once but under ten times. V usage is TRBV27 and J usage is TRBJ1-2; D is undetermined. The CDR3 sequence is 12 residues long. Trimming removed 8 bases at V and 2 bases at J, with 9 bases between. Germline assignment: CDR1 MNHEY and CDR2 SMNVEV (reference sequence). CDR3 in amino acids: CASGTPNYGYTF. The DNA for the CDR3 is TGTGCCAGCGGCACACCGAACTATGGCTACACCTTC.

The chain recombines TRBV10-3 with TRBJ2-7, with TRBD2 matching 10 bases. The ends lost 7 bases at V and 7 bases at J; junction bases unmatched: 10. The CDR3 loop spans 14 amino acids. CDR1 is ENHRY, CDR2 SYGVKD, per germline. As DNA, the CDR3 is TGTGCCATCAACGAAGCGGGGGGGCTTGGGGAGCAGTACTTC. Its protein product is CAINEAGGLGEQYF.

The chain employs TRBV4-1 and TRBJ2-3, with 13 bases fitting TRBD2. This CDR3 is 16 amino acids long. The V gene end was trimmed by 3 bases and the J gene end by 1 base; junction bases not matched to a gene: 1. Germline loops: CDR1 MGHRA, CDR2 YSYEKL. CDR3 in DNA: TGCGCCAGCAGCCAGGGGACTAGCGGGGGCACAGATACGCAGTATTTT. Protein: CASSQGTSGGTDTQYF.

The V call is TRBV7-9, the J call TRBJ1-6, with D unclear. Germline V lookup: CDR1 SEHNR, CDR2 FQNEAQ (reference sequence). Trimming cost V 7 bases and J 5 bases, with 12 bases left between them. The CDR3 has 14 residues. The CDR3 DNA is TGTGCCAGCACCTCTCGACGGCATAATTCACCCCTCCACTTT. This codes for CASTSRRHNSPLHF.

The V and J genes are TRBV2 and TRBJ1-4; 7 nucleotides agree with TRBD1. From germline, CDR1 is SNHLY and CDR2 FYNNEI. The CDR3 spans 16 residues. The J segment lost 0 bases and the V segment lost 5 bases, leaving 6 bases of the junction unmatched. The CDR3 sequence is CASSTGDSSTNEKLFF. CDR3 bases: TGTGCCAGCAGTACCGGGGACAGTTCAACTAATGAAAAACTGTTTTTT.

This clonotype has just a few counts. CDR3 sequence (DNA): TGTGCCAGCAGCTTGTACAGGCTACCCTCCTACGAGCAGTACTTC. Its translation: CASSLYRLPSYEQYF. This chain links TRBV7-2 with TRBJ2-7, with D tentatively TRBD1 (5 bases). CDR3 length: 15 amino acids. Trimming took 3 bases from V and 0 from J, leaving 12 bases between them. Germline V CDR1 and CDR2: SGHTA, FQGNSA. Complete variable domain (other parts from reference TRBV7-2 and TRBJ2-7): GAGVSQSPSNKVTEKGKDVELRCDPISGHTALYWYRQSLGQGLEFLIYFQGNSAPDKSGLPSDRFSAERTGGSVSTLTIQRTQQEDSAVYLCASSLYRLPSYEQYFGPGTRLTVT.

This clonotype has a handful of counts. This chain connects TRBV7-2 to TRBJ2-7, with a weak D call TRBD1 (6 bases). The CDR3 has 13 residues. The V end was cut by 5 bases, the J end by 5 bases, with 13 bases between. Germline V CDR1 and CDR2: SGHTA, FQGNSA. CDR3 sequence reads: CASSRIRDNEQYF. CDR3 DNA: TGTGCCAGCAGCCGGATCCGGGACAACGAGCAGTACTTC.

The chain has TRBV4-1 and TRBJ1-1, with 7 positions matching TRBD1. There are 17 residues in the CDR3. The junction had 13 bases not matched to a gene; V was cut back by 2 bases and J by 4 bases. Looked up from germline, CDR1 is MGHRA and CDR2 is YSYEKL. In DNA, the CDR3 is TGCGCCAGCAGCCAATGGGGGAGGGGGCAAGCTAGCACTGAAGCTTTCTTT. Protein product: CASSQWGRGQASTEAFF.

This clonotype was recorded at least ten times. The chain's CDR3 is CASSPGRLNTEAFF. The CDR3 nucleotides read TGTGCCAGCAGCCCCGGACGGCTGAACACTGAAGCTTTCTTT. V usage is TRBV7-9 and J usage is TRBJ1-1; D is unresolved. The V gene lost 5 bases and the J gene lost 0 bases, with 10 bases spanning the gap. Per germline, CDR1 SEHNR and CDR2 FQNEAQ (reference sequence). The CDR3 sequence is 14 residues long.

The chain combines TRBV7-2 with TRBJ2-3; tentative D call: TRBD2 (5 bases). V lost 3 bases and J 4 bases, leaving 11 bases between the germline ends. Germline V gene sequence: CDR1 SGHTA, CDR2 FQGNSA. The CDR3 covers 14 residues. CDR3 sequence (DNA): TGTGCCAGCAGCTTTGGGAGCGGATCAGATACGCAGTATTTT. Amino acid sequence: CASSFGSGSDTQYF.

The chain is built from TRBV2 and TRBJ2-4, with D tentatively TRBD2 (6 bases). Looked up from germline, CDR1 is SNHLY and CDR2 is FYNNEI. Trimming shortened V by 2 bases and J by 2 bases, and 13 bases separated the two germline ends. CDR3 length equals 16 residues. Written as DNA, the CDR3 is TGTGCCAGCAGTGAATGGGAGGAGGGCCCCAAAAACATTCAGTACTTC. Residues: CASSEWEEGPKNIQYF.

J is TRBJ2-1 and V is TRBV6-5, with 9 nucleotides matching TRBD1. The CDR3 runs to 16 residues. Germline lookup yields CDR1 MNHEY and CDR2 SVGAGI. V dropped 5 bases and J dropped 8; count of bases not matched to a gene: 13. The CDR3 DNA sequence: TGTGCCAGCAGTGACGGACAGGGGATGGGATGGCATGAGCAGTTCTTC. Translated, it gives CASSDGQGMGWHEQFF.

This clonotype has more than one count but fewer than ten. This rearrangement joins TRBV7-3 to TRBJ2-2, with 7 positions matching TRBD2. Looked up from germline, CDR1 is SGHTA and CDR2 is FQGTGA. The ends lost 2 bases at V and 6 bases at J; junction bases unmatched: 3. The CDR3 consists of 14 residues. In DNA, the CDR3 is TGTGCCAGCAGCTTAGGCGCGGGGGCCGGGGAGCTGTTTTTT. As protein: CASSLGAGAGELFF.

The chain joins TRBV10-3 to TRBJ1-1; D not certain. CDR3 size: 14 residues. Trimming took 8 bases from V and 1 from J, leaving 14 bases between them. Germline V lookup: CDR1 ENHRY, CDR2 SYGVKD. The CDR3 coding sequence is TGTGCCATCCGAATCGGGCCAACGAACACTGAAGCTTTCTTT. This gives the protein CAIRIGPTNTEAFF.

The rearrangement joins TRBV7-6 to TRBJ2-7; 7 bases are shared with TRBD1. The CDR3 extends over 15 amino acids. Germline CDR1 is SGHVS and CDR2 is FNYEAQ. The V and J ends lost 5 bases and 5 bases, in that order; junction bases with no gene match: 12. The CDR3 nucleotides read TGTGCCAGCAGCGGATACAGGGGCCCAGGCAACGAGCAGTACTTC. It yields the protein CASSGYRGPGNEQYF.

The V call is TRBV12-3 or TRBV12-4, the J call TRBJ2-3; D not resolved. V lost 5 bases to trimming and J lost 5 bases, with 5 bases between them. This CDR3 has 11 amino acids. CDR3 sequence reads: CASSNLDTQYF. The CDR3 nucleotides are TGTGCCAGCAGTAACTTAGATACGCAGTATTTT.

This clonotype turned up a few times. The V call is TRBV19, the J call TRBJ2-1; the D call may be TRBD1 or TRBD2 (5 bases each). Trimming stripped 3 bases from V and 3 bases from J, with 12 bases between. CDR3 length: 15 residues. The V gene's germline CDR1 is LNHDA and CDR2 SQIVND (reference sequence). CDR3 amino acids: CASSMKGPDYNEQFF. In DNA, the CDR3 is TGTGCCAGTAGTATGAAGGGACCAGACTACAATGAGCAGTTCTTC. Full variable domain (outside the CDR3, taken from reference TRBV19 and TRBJ2-1): DGGITQSPKYLFRKEGQNVTLSCEQNLNHDAMYWYRQDPGQGLRLIYYSQIVNDFQKGDIAEGYSVSREKKESFPLTVTSAQKNPTAFYLCASSMKGPDYNEQFFGPGTRLTVL.

Only a few counts were recorded for this clonotype. J is TRBJ2-7 and V is TRBV7-9; 8 nucleotides agree with TRBD1. Germline CDR1 reads SEHNR; CDR2 reads FQNEAQ (reference sequence). The length of the CDR3 is 15 residues. Trimming took 5 bases from V and 3 from J; bases not matched to a gene: 9. The CDR3 DNA reads as TGTGCCAGCAGCCAGCCAGGGACAGGAGACTACGAGCAGTACTTC. It yields the protein CASSQPGTGDYEQYF.

V usage is TRBV7-9 and J usage is TRBJ2-1; tentative D call: TRBD2 (5 bases). The V end was cut by 0 bases, the J end by 6 bases, with 15 bases between. CDR1 and CDR2 from the germline V gene are SEHNR and FQNEAQ (reference sequence). This CDR3 spans 16 amino acids. The chain's CDR3 is CASSLAHGPEGNEQFF. The CDR3 nucleotides read TGTGCCAGCAGCTTAGCCCACGGGCCTGAGGGCAATGAGCAGTTCTTC.

This chain connects TRBV24-1 to TRBJ2-3; TRBD1 aligns across 10 bases. V gave up 3 bases and J gave up 1 base; unmatched junction bases: 0. This CDR3 has 15 residues. The V gene's germline CDR1 is KGHDR and CDR2 SFDVKD. For the CDR3, the DNA is TGTGCCACCAGTGATGGGACAGGGGGCACAGATACGCAGTATTTT. It encodes CATSDGTGGTDTQYF.

The chain recombines TRBV12-3 or TRBV12-4 with TRBJ1-2; D is undetermined. Trimming shortened V by 2 bases and J by 8 bases, and 9 bases separated the two germline ends. This CDR3 has 12 residues. CDR3 region: CASSLPGYGYTF. Here the CDR3 DNA reads TGTGCCAGCAGTTTACCGGGATACGGCTACACCTTC.

V usage is TRBV24-1 and J usage is TRBJ2-3; D call uncertain. Germline-derived CDR1 and CDR2 are KGHDR and SFDVKD. This CDR3 has 14 amino acids. V was cut by 7 bases and J by 3 bases, with 13 bases left in between. Written as DNA, the CDR3 is TGTGCCACCAGCGGAGAGACCAAAACAGATACGCAGTATTTT. Translating it yields CATSGETKTDTQYF.

This rearrangement joins TRBV7-9 to TRBJ1-4, with D unresolved. The CDR3 sequence is 13 residues long. V was pared by 3 bases and J by 3 bases, with 5 bases between. CDR1 and CDR2 from the germline V gene are SEHNR and FQNEAQ (reference sequence). CDR3 in DNA: TGTGCCAGCAGCTTGTACGCTAATGAAAAACTGTTTTTT. Amino acid sequence: CASSLYANEKLFF.

This clonotype came up a few times. This chain joins TRBV7-2 and TRBJ1-4, with TRBD1 matching over 9 bases. In germline, CDR1 is SGHTA, CDR2 FQGNSA. The CDR3 has 17 residues. With V trimmed by 3 bases and J by 3 bases, 8 bases remained unmatched. The CDR3, as DNA: TGTGCCAGCAGCTTTAAGGGACAGGGCTATTCTAATGAAAAACTGTTTTTT. Its translation is CASSFKGQGYSNEKLFF. The variable domain in full, with the rest retrieved from reference TRBV7-2 and TRBJ1-4, is GAGVSQSPSNKVTEKGKDVELRCDPISGHTALYWYRQSLGQGLEFLIYFQGNSAPDKSGLPSDRFSAERTGGSVSTLTIQRTQQEDSAVYLCASSFKGQGYSNEKLFFGSGTQLSVL.

This sequence joins TRBV6-2 or TRBV6-3 and TRBJ1-4; unclear D gene. Germline CDR1 reads MNHEY; CDR2 reads SVGEGT. The CDR3 consists of 14 residues. V was clipped by 9 bases and J by 2 bases, with 13 bases between them. CDR3 nucleotide sequence: TGTGCCAGTGGGCGGTTAGGGACTAATGAAAAACTGTTTTTT. Translating gives CASGRLGTNEKLFF.

This clonotype was recorded a few times. The chain is built from TRBV6-2 or TRBV6-3 and TRBJ1-1, with D possibly being TRBD1 (6 bases). The CDR3 loop spans 16 amino acids. With 4 bases removed from V and 3 bases from J, the gap between germline ends came to 18 bases. Germline V gene data show CDR1 as MNHEY and CDR2 as SVGEGT. CDR3 region: CASSLVAGEADTEAFF. DNA for the CDR3: TGTGCCAGCAGTTTGGTCGCAGGGGAGGCAGACACTGAAGCTTTCTTT.

The gene calls are TRBV7-2 and TRBJ2-1, with D perhaps given as TRBD1 or TRBD2 (5 bases each). Trimming removed 3 bases at V and 2 bases at J, with 11 bases between. The CDR3 runs 15 residues. CDR1 is SGHTA, CDR2 FQGNSA, per germline. The DNA of the CDR3 is TGTGCCAGCAGCTTCCGGGACGGGACCTACAATGAGCAGTTCTTC. Residues: CASSFRDGTYNEQFF.

The chain combines TRBV2 with TRBJ2-3; D is perhaps TRBD1 or TRBD2 (5 bases each). The germline V gene encodes CDR1 SNHLY and CDR2 FYNNEI. V was pared by 3 bases and J by 2 bases, with 12 bases between. The CDR3 loop spans 15 amino acids. The CDR3 DNA is TGTGCCAGCAGTGATGGGGGTTACTCCACAGATACGCAGTATTTT. Translating gives CASSDGGYSTDTQYF.